The clone carrying this T cell receptor beta chain was observed a few times. This sample stems from a study of shared clonotypes between healthy human individuals. Overall study context: The cohort had a couple of women and a few men, ages 18 to 49.

Profiling relied on immunoSEQ multiplex PCR, and the TCRdb table lists in-frame clones only, not all of them. The sample gives approximately 97,000 clones, roughly 69% of which show up once; roughly 40% is in the top ten. The germline CDR1 and CDR2 sequences are SGHVS and FQNEAQ. This CDR3 is 12 amino acids long. V was shortened by 8 bases and J by 5 bases, with 10 bases between the two germline ends. HIV-negative, healthy adults without recent acute infections or vaccinations were the donors. This receptor was taken from a man aged 30-40 years in good health. The V call is TRBV7-8, the J call TRBJ2-1; D gene uncertain. What was sequenced was memory CD8+ T cells sorted from blood. Subset described: CD45RO+ cells pooled with CCR7-negative TemRA cells. The CDR3 coding sequence is TGTGCCAGCTCTTGGGCCGACAATGAGCAGTTCTTC. Residues: CASSWADNEQFF.